This T cell receptor beta chain was profiled in a study of shared clonotypes between healthy human individuals. Findings and caveats of the study: Estimated richness was generally greater in naive than memory subsets. A reduction in generation probabilities was seen for non-shared clonotypes relative to those shared by all four donors.

Sequencing used immunoSEQ multiplex PCR; TCRdb keeps in-frame clones, though not all of them. The sample has approximately 980,000 clones; 76% are singletons. This clone was observed at least ten times. The antigen remains undetermined. The receptor's source is a man between 18 and 29 years old in good health. Sequencing was carried out using memory CD4+ T cells sorted from blood. Subset: CD45RA-negative fraction.

CDR3 in amino acids: CASSARAGDTDTQYF. The CDR3 bases are TGTGCCAGCAGCGCTCGGGCGGGGGACACAGATACGCAGTATTTT. The chain employs TRBV9 and TRBJ2-3; TRBD2 matches at 7 bases. The germline V gene encodes CDR1 SGDLS and CDR2 YYNGEE. Trimming removed 3 bases from V and 2 bases from J; junction bases left unmatched: 6. The CDR3 sequence is 15 residues long.